This is a list of T cell receptor beta chains from one sample in a study of CXCR3-negative and CXCR3-positive naive CD8 T cells. TCRdb re-called the 5' RACE reads; every CDR3 protein appears as one record, without DNA. Its table records 7,500 to 9,500 distinct CDR3 sequences. The sample consisted of naive CXCR3- CD8+ T cells from blood. The receptors stem from a human donor in good health. Some clones in this sample may be carry-over from other donors' samples. Both conserved end residues are part of each CDR3. Rows may omit the clone size; those that give it use once, few, many or a size class.

J | V | size | CDR3
TRBJ2-1 | TRBV29-1 | . | CSGDRNYNEQFF
TRBJ2-7 | TRBV28 | medium-sized | CASSLDRGFYEQYF
TRBJ2-6 | TRBV19 | medium-sized | CASTGYPRFPGANVLTF
TRBJ2-1 | TRBV6-5 | medium-sized | CASSSGTGGSYNEQFF
TRBJ2-3 | TRBV10-3 | . | CAIRQGGSTDTQYF
TRBJ2-4 | TRBV11-3 | . | CASSKRDLAKNIQYF
TRBJ2-1 | TRBV29-1 | . | CSARGQVNEQFF
TRBJ2-1 | TRBV29-1 | . | CSALPGTRPVSSYNEQFF
TRBJ1-2 | TRBV4-1 | medium-sized | CASSQVRGFYYTF
TRBJ2-1 | TRBV20-1 | . | CSARDLGSAGDLDEQFF
TRBJ2-7 | TRBV6-2/TRBV6-3 | . | CASSWDRAYYEQYF
TRBJ2-1 | TRBV29-1 | . | CSVDGLTSGLVGNEQFF
TRBJ2-1 | TRBV11-2 | medium-sized | CASSFTSSGRISSYNEQFF
TRBJ2-1 | TRBV7-8 | medium-sized | CASSLDQQAISYNEQFF
TRBJ2-3 | TRBV7-2 | . | CASSHAGQGTDTQYF
TRBJ2-7 | TRBV28 | . | CASSSGDRGLSEQYF
TRBJ2-1 | TRBV28 | . | CASSFPGAYNEQFF
TRBJ2-1 | TRBV29-1 | . | CSVEGFSTSGRLPYNEQFF
TRBJ2-1 | TRBV3-1 | . | CASSQYFNKQFF
TRBJ1-1 | TRBV6-6 | . | CASSYPRTGVNTEAFF
TRBJ2-7 | TRBV20-1 | . | CSARASGNYEQYF
TRBJ2-7 | TRBV10-3 | . | CAISETPQGEQYF
TRBJ2-2 | TRBV29-1 | . | CSVDLGWAGELFF
TRBJ2-7 | TRBV3-1 | . | CASSPDFYEQYF
TRBJ1-1 | TRBV4-1 | medium-sized | CASSQVSTETEAFF
TRBJ2-5 | TRBV7-8 | . | CASSSGSGYQETQYF
TRBJ1-1 | TRBV25-1 | . | CASSGPSQGTEAFF
TRBJ2-1 | TRBV29-1 | . | CSVEWRLSYNEQFF
TRBJ2-3 | TRBV5-4 | . | CASSLRREITDTQYF
TRBJ2-3 | TRBV28 | medium-sized | CASSLPREREGLITQYF
TRBJ2-7 | TRBV13 | medium-sized | CASSLELAGFYEQYF
TRBJ1-1 | TRBV21-1 | medium-sized | CASSSQSKGLVTEAFF
TRBJ2-7 | TRBV7-9 | medium-sized | CASSSQYGQGASYEQYF
TRBJ2-1 | TRBV29-1 | . | CSVERIVRENNEQFF
TRBJ2-1 | TRBV6-2/TRBV6-3 | . | CASRIQGGALNEQFF
TRBJ2-3 | TRBV12-3/TRBV12-4 | . | CASSQLAADTQYF
TRBJ2-7 | TRBV29-1 | . | CSVEIPGLAPYEQYF
TRBJ2-1 | TRBV21-1 | medium-sized | CASSKGVFPSGRNHEQFF
TRBJ2-5 | TRBV29-1 | medium-sized | CSLIGTAQETQYF
TRBJ2-1 | TRBV20-1 | medium-sized | CSALAKGGTTYNEQFF
TRBJ2-3 | TRBV20-1 | medium-sized | CSAPPGGVLDTQYF
TRBJ2-5 | TRBV20-1 | . | CSAHPPGWDSQETQYF
TRBJ1-1 | TRBV28 | . | CASSLVGGSTEAFF
TRBJ1-2 | TRBV13 | . | CASSGRDSPHGYTF
TRBJ2-1 | TRBV29-1 | . | CSVESGRALNEQFF
TRBJ1-2 | TRBV7-2 | medium-sized | CASSLALQDPGYTF
TRBJ1-1 | TRBV25-1 | . | CASSEWGKEGEAFF
TRBJ2-7 | TRBV3-1 | . | CASSQLRSYEQYF
TRBJ1-2 | TRBV7-2 | . | CASSPSIREGPGGYTF
TRBJ2-7 | TRBV5-1 | . | CASSPGVLAGGASSYEQYF
TRBJ2-3 | TRBV28 | . | CASSPLAGVSDTQYF
TRBJ2-5 | TRBV7-6 | . | CASSFPNAGGSETQYF